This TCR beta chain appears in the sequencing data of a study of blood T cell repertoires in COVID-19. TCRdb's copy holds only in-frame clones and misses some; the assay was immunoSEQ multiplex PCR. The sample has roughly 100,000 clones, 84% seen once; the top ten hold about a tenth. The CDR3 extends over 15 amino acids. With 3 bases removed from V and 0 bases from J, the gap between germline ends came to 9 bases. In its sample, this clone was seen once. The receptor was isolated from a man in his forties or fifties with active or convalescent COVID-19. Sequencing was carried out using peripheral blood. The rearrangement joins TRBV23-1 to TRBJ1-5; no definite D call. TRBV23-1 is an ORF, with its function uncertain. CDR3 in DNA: TGCGCCAGCAGTCAGTCCGACACTAGCAATCAGCCCCAGCATTTT. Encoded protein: CASSQSDTSNQPQHF.